A single sample gave rise to the 6 T cell receptor beta chains below, sequenced in a study of cytomegalovirus exposure and HLA in healthy donors. The PCR was carried out with 60 Vbeta primers and 13 Jbeta primers. The assay was immunoSEQ multiplex PCR, and TCRdb's table has in-frame clones only and misses some. Altogether about 110,000 clones are present, around 78% being singletons, with the ten largest covering around 1.3%. The sample consisted of PBMCs. The receptors were gathered from a woman in her twenties or thirties in good health and CMV-seronegative.

The chain couples TRBV7-9 to TRBJ1-1, with a weak D call TRBD1 (6 bases). The CDR3 has 14 residues. Trimming cost V 3 bases and J 2 bases, with 10 bases left between them. Germline assignment: CDR1 SEHNR and CDR2 FQNEAQ (reference sequence). Here the CDR3 reads CASSFSDRNTEAFF. DNA for the CDR3: TGTGCCAGCAGCTTCTCGGACAGAAACACTGAAGCTTTCTTT.

J is TRBJ2-7 and V is TRBV5-1; 9 positions match TRBD2. The junction had 20 bases not matched to a gene; V was cut back by 4 bases and J by 3 bases. This CDR3 is 19 amino acids long. Germline V gene lookup returns CDR1 SGHRS and CDR2 YFSETQ. CDR3 region: CASSPTLGSGSLRSYEQYF. The CDR3 bases are TGCGCCAGCAGCCCCACGTTAGGTAGCGGGAGCCTAAGAAGCTACGAGCAGTACTTC.

The J gene is TRBJ1-1, the V gene TRBV5-1, with a weak D call TRBD1 (5 bases). Germline CDR1 reads SGHRS; CDR2 reads YFSETQ. Trimming removed 4 bases from V and 0 bases from J, with 19 bases in between. The CDR3 length is 17 residues. The CDR3 reads CASSPQRAGKMNTEAFF. The CDR3, as DNA: TGCGCCAGCAGCCCCCAGCGGGCAGGGAAAATGAACACTGAAGCTTTCTTT.

The chain recombines TRBV6-6 with TRBJ2-3, with 8 bases fitting TRBD2. The CDR3 is made up of 15 amino acids. Trimming cost V 8 bases and J 6 bases; bases outside gene matches: 13. CDR1 and CDR2 from the germline V gene are MNHNY and SVGAGI (reference sequence). The CDR3 spells CASSGYAGGSDTQYF. In nucleotides, the CDR3 is TGTGCCAGCTCCGGGTATGCGGGGGGTTCCGATACGCAGTATTTT.

The rearrangement joins TRBV5-6 to TRBJ1-6; tentatively, D is TRBD1 (5 bases). Germline V lookup: CDR1 SGHDT, CDR2 YYEEEE. This CDR3 has 14 amino acids. V dropped 0 bases and J dropped 4 bases, with 5 bases sitting between them. CDR3 sequence (DNA): TGTGCCAGCAGCTTGGGACAGTATAATTCACCCCTCCACTTT. Translating gives CASSLGQYNSPLHF.

The chain links TRBV11-2 to TRBJ1-6, with unresolved D. Germline CDR1 is SGHAT and CDR2 is FQNNGV. The CDR3 is made up of 17 amino acids. Trimming took off 1 base at V and 0 bases at J, with 10 bases between the two ends. This CDR3 reads CASSLGLLSSYNSPLHF. CDR3 DNA: TGTGCCAGCAGCTTAGGTCTATTGAGCTCCTATAATTCACCCCTCCACTTT.